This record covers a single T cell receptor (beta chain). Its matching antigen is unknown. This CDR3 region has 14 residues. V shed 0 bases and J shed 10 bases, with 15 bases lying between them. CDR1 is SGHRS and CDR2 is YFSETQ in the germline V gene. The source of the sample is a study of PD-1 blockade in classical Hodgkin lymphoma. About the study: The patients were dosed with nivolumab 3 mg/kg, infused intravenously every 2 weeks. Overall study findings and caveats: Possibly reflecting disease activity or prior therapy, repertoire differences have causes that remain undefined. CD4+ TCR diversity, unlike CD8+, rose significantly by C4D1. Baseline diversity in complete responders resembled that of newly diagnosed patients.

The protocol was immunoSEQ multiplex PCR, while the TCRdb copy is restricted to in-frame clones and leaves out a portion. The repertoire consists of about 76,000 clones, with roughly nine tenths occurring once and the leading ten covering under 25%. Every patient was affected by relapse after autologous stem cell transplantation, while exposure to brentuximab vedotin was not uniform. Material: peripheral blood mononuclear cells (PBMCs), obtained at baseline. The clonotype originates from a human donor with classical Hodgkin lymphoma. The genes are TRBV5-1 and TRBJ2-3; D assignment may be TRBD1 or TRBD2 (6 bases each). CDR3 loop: CASSLAGEQGAQYF. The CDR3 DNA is TGCGCCAGCAGCTTGGCGGGGGAACAGGGTGCGCAGTATTTT.